Shown below are 5 T cell receptor beta chains from a single sample sequenced in a study of identical twins. A single record per CDR3 protein comes from TCRdb applying MiXCR to the 5' RACE reads. Here the sample spans approximately 680,000 distinct CDR3 sequences, about 7.1% being singletons. These data were also filed under a second study, of yellow fever vaccine responses in identical twins.

The specimen sequenced was PBMCs. The receptors here all came from a woman younger than 30 in good health.

V and J are TRBV6-1 and TRBJ2-7, with D perhaps TRBD2 (5 bases). The CDR3 spans 15 residues. From germline, CDR1 is MNHNS and CDR2 SASEGT. V lost 6 bases, J lost 0 bases, and 15 bases lay in between. The CDR3 DNA reads TGTGCCAGCAGGGCCGCCTGGGAGAGCTCCTACGAGCAGTACGTC. Its translation: CASRAAWESSYEQYV.

V and J are TRBV10-3 and TRBJ2-1; no definite D call. This CDR3 is built from 12 residues. V shed 0 bases and J shed 10 bases, with 7 bases lying between them. Germline V gene sequence: CDR1 ENHRY, CDR2 SYGVKD. The CDR3 nucleotides read TGTGCCATCAGTGAGTCTGTGAACGAGCAGTTCTTC. This gives the protein CAISESVNEQFF.

At least ten counts were recorded for this clonotype. This chain joins TRBV3-1 and TRBJ2-2, with 13 nucleotides matching TRBD2. This CDR3 is built from 20 residues. Germline V CDR1 and CDR2: LGHDT, YNNKEL (reference sequence). Trimming took 0 bases from V and 2 from J; bases not matched to a gene: 9. The CDR3 reads CASSQEPRLAGGQNTGELFF. The CDR3, as DNA: TGTGCCAGCAGCCAAGAGCCCCGACTAGCGGGGGGACAAAACACCGGGGAGCTGTTTTTT.

There are a few counts of this clonotype. The chain couples TRBV20-1 to TRBJ1-5; TRBD1 is a possible D gene (6 bases). This CDR3 is built from 15 residues. V gave up 1 base and J gave up 3 bases, with 13 bases separating them. Germline CDR1 reads DFQATT; CDR2 reads SNEGSKA (reference sequence). CDR3 residues: CSARVQGNLNQPQHF. The CDR3, as DNA: TGCAGTGCTAGAGTACAGGGAAATCTCAATCAGCCCCAGCATTTT.

This clonotype came up a few times. The chain recombines TRBV3-1 with TRBJ2-6; 9 bases align to TRBD2. V gave up 0 bases and J gave up 0 bases; unmatched junction bases: 6. The CDR3 has 19 residues. The germline V gene encodes CDR1 LGHDT and CDR2 YNNKEL (reference sequence). The CDR3 loop reads CASSQDGAGGSSGANVLTF. The CDR3 DNA reads as TGTGCCAGCAGCCAAGATGGAGCGGGGGGATCCTCTGGGGCCAACGTCCTGACTTTC.